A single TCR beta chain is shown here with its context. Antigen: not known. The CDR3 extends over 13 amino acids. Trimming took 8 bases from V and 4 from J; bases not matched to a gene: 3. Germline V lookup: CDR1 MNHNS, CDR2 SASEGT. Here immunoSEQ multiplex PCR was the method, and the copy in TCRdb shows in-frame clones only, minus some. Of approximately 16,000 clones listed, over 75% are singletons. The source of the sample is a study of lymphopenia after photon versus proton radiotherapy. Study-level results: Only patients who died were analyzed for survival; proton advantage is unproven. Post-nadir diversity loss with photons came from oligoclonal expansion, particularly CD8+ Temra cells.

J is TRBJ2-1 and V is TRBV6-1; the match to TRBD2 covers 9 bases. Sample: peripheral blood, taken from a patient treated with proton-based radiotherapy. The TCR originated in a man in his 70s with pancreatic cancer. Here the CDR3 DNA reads TGTGCCAGCTCTAGCGGGAAGTACAATGAGCAGTTCTTC. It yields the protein CASSSGKYNEQFF.